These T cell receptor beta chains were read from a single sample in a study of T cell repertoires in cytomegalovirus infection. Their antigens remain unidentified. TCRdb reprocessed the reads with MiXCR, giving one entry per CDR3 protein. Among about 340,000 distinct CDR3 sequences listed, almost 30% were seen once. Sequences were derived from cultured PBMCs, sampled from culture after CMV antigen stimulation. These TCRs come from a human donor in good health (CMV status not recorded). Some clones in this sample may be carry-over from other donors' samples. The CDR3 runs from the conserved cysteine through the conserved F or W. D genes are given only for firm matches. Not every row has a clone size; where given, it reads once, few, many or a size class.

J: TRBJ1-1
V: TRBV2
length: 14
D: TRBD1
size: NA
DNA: TGTGCCAGCAAGCCCGGCAGGGGGGACACTGAAGCTTTCTTT
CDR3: CASKPGRGDTEAFF

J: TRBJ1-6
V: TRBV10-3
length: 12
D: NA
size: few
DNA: TGTGCCATCAGGGAGACGGACTCACCCCTCCACTTT
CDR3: CAIRETDSPLHF

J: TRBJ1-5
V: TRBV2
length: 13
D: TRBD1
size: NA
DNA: TGTGCCAGCGATAGTACAGGGGTGAAGCCCCAGCATTTT
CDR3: CASDSTGVKPQHF

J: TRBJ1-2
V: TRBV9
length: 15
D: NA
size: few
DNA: TGTGCCAGCAGCGCGGGAATGACAGCCGGGGATGGCTACACCTTC
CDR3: CASSAGMTAGDGYTF

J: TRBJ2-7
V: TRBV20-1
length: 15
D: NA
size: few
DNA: TGCAGTGCTAGAGATTCAGATAGTGTTGTCTACGAGCAGTACTTC
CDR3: CSARDSDSVVYEQYF

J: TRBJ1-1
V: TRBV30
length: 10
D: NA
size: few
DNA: TGTGCCTCCGCCTTGACTGAAGCTTTCTTT
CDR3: CASALTEAFF

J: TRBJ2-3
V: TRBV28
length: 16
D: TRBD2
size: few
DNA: TGTGCCAGCAGTTTACCCTTAGCGGGAAGCACAGATACGCAGTATTTT
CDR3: CASSLPLAGSTDTQYF

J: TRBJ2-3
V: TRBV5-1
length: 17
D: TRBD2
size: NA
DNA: TGCGCCAGCAGCTTTCCTCGAACGGGAGGACCCACAGATACGCAGTATTTT
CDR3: CASSFPRTGGPTDTQYF

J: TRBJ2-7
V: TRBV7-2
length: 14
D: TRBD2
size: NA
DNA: TGTGCCAGCTCCCCAGCGGGATTCTCCTACGAGCAGTACTTC
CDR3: CASSPAGFSYEQYF

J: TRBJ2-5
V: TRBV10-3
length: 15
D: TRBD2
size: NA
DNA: TGTGCCATCAGGGTTAGCGGGAGTTCGAGGGAGACCCAGTACTTC
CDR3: CAIRVSGSSRETQYF

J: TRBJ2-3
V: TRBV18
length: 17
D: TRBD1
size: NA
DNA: TGTGCCAGCTCACCAAGAGAGACAGGGATCGGCACAGATACGCAGTATTTT
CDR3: CASSPRETGIGTDTQYF

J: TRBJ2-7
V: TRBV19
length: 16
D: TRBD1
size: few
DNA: TGTGCCAGTAGTGTAACGACAGGGGCTACCGCCTACGAGCAGTACTTC
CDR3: CASSVTTGATAYEQYF

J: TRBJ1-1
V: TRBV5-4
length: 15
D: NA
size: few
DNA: TGTGCCAGCAGCCGTCTGAGAGACATGAACACTGAAGCTTTCTTT
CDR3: CASSRLRDMNTEAFF

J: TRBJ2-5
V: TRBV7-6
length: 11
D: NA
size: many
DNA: TGTGCCAGCAGCTCGCAAGAGACCCAGTACTTC
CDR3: CASSSQETQYF

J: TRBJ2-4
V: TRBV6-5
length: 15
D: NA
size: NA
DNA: TGTGCCAGCAGTTCACCCAGGGAGGTGGAAAACATTCAGTACTTC
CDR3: CASSSPREVENIQYF

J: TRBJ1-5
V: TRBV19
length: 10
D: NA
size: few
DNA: TGTGCCAGTAGTATTCCCCCCCAGCATTTT
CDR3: CASSIPPQHF

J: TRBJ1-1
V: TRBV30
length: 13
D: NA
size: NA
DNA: TGTGCCTGGAGTGACAGGCAGAACACTGAAGCTTTCTTT
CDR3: CAWSDRQNTEAFF